The present entry profiles one TCR beta chain with its context. What it binds is not known. This CDR3 has 16 amino acids. V shed 5 bases, J shed 5 bases, and the junction held 12 bases outside the gene matches. Germline CDR1 SGHTA, CDR2 FQGNSA. These data belong to a study of T cell responses to AZD1222 COVID-19 vaccine. Regarding the study as a whole: Unmutated variant regions are reportedly targeted by nearly half of spike-specific TCRs. Donors were mostly white British, more females; clonal diversity possibly underestimated. Increases in Spike-specific TCR breadth and depth were seen after two AZD1222 doses. Only 5 or 6 people who got AZD1222 tested seropositive at baseline.

Assay used: immunoSEQ multiplex PCR; TCRdb lists only in-frame clones, some missing. The sample lists about 97,000 clones; more than 85% were seen once. The sequence was obtained from an adult in good health. The sequencing used peripheral blood, collected on day 0 of AZD1222 vaccination. This chain uses TRBV7-2 with TRBJ1-2; 9 bases map to TRBD1. The CDR3 DNA reads as TGTGCCAGCAGCCCCGGGGCCGGGACAGGGTTTTATGGCTACACCTTC. Translated, it gives CASSPGAGTGFYGYTF.